The next 14 T cell receptor beta chains were all read from a single sample in a study of blood T cells in healthy people across ages. Primers used in a second PCR of roughly 6 to 11 cycles were a sample-barcoded 5' primer and a J-beta primer mix. TCRdb reprocessed the 5' RACE reads via MiXCR and lists one record per CDR3 protein. This table has about 770,000 distinct CDR3 sequences, more than 40% appearing once. The source material was blood. Receptors originate from a man aged 60 to 69 in good health.

This clonotype was counted only a few times. CDR3 in amino acids: CASSPIGGQTEQFF. The CDR3 DNA sequence: TGTGCCAGCAGCCCAATAGGGGGACAGACTGAGCAGTTCTTC. The rearrangement uses TRBV11-3 and TRBJ2-1; 7 bases are a match to TRBD1. The CDR3 is 14 residues long. Trimming removed 5 bases from V and 9 bases from J; junction bases left unmatched: 10. Germline assignment: CDR1 SGHNT and CDR2 YENEEA.

The sample holds a few counts of this clonotype. The chain has TRBV10-3 and TRBJ2-1; the D gene is possibly TRBD2 (7 bases). Germline-derived CDR1 and CDR2 are ENHRY and SYGVKD. The V end lost 10 bases, the J end lost 0 bases, and 16 bases lay between the germline ends. The CDR3 has 15 residues. The CDR3 DNA reads TGTGCCACCGAAAAGGGGGGGGGCTCCTACAATGAGCAGTTCTTC. Translating it yields CATEKGGGSYNEQFF.

The rearrangement links TRBV28 to TRBJ1-5, with D tentatively TRBD1 (5 bases). This CDR3 region has 16 residues. The germline V gene has CDR1 MDHEN and CDR2 SYDVKM. With 3 bases removed from V and 3 bases from J, the gap between germline ends came to 15 bases. CDR3 coding DNA: TGTGCCAGCAGTTTGGGGGGGTTATTCTCCAATCAGCCCCAGCATTTT. Amino acid sequence: CASSLGGLFSNQPQHF. The complete variable domain, with remaining parts taken from reference TRBV28 and TRBJ1-5, reads DVKVTQSSRYLVKRTGEKVFLECVQDMDHENMFWYRQDPGLGLRLIYFSYDVKMKEKGDIPEGYSVSREKKERFSLILESASTNQTSMYLCASSLGGLFSNQPQHFGDGTRLSIL.

The table lists this clonotype with a few counts. V and J are TRBV7-9 and TRBJ2-1; 9 bases fit TRBD2. Germline V gives CDR1 SEHNR, CDR2 FQNEAQ (reference sequence). This CDR3 region has 15 residues. The J segment lost 2 bases and the V segment lost 3 bases, leaving 2 bases of the junction unmatched. This CDR3 reads CASSFSGGTYNEQFF. DNA for the CDR3: TGTGCCAGCAGCTTTAGCGGGGGCACCTACAATGAGCAGTTCTTC.

This clonotype has more than one count but fewer than ten. This chain uses TRBV11-2 with TRBJ2-7, with a possible D match to TRBD1 (5 bases). Germline values: CDR1 SGHAT, CDR2 FQNNGV. V was shortened by 5 bases and J by 6 bases, with 11 bases between the two germline ends. This CDR3 has 12 residues. The CDR3: CASSPHRTEQYF. The CDR3 coding sequence is TGTGCCAGCAGCCCCCACAGGACCGAGCAGTACTTC.

This sequence joins TRBV6-5 and TRBJ1-1, with 7 nucleotides matching TRBD1. CDR1 and CDR2 (germline): MNHEY, SVGAGI. CDR3 length: 13 amino acids. The V and J ends lost 7 bases and 5 bases, in that order; junction bases with no gene match: 7. The CDR3 coding sequence is TGTGCCAGCACCACTCGACAGGGAACTGAAGCTTTCTTT. It is translated as CASTTRQGTEAFF.

Only a few counts were recorded for this clonotype. The chain employs TRBV28 and TRBJ1-2, with TRBD1 matching 8 bases. This CDR3 is built from 14 residues. The V gene end was trimmed by 6 bases and the J gene end by 5 bases; junction bases not matched to a gene: 8. The V gene's germline CDR1 is MDHEN and CDR2 SYDVKM. The CDR3 sequence: CASRTGGTGYGYTF. The CDR3 bases are TGTGCCAGCAGAACAGGGGGAACCGGATATGGCTACACCTTC.

This clonotype occurred once. This chain connects TRBV29-1 to TRBJ2-5; TRBD1 agrees at 7 bases. The CDR3 has 13 amino acids. Germline trimming cut 6 bases from V and 5 bases from J; bases unmatched to any gene: 9. Germline CDR1 reads SQVTM; CDR2 reads ANQGSEA. This CDR3 is CSVRQGGRETQYF. For the CDR3, the DNA is TGCAGCGTGCGACAGGGCGGAAGGGAGACCCAGTACTTC.

Concerning this clonotype: A junction boundary mismatches the germline segment, possibly from a read error. This rearrangement joins TRBV5-1 to TRBJ1-2, with a possible D match to TRBD1 (6 bases). CDR1 is SGHRS, CDR2 YFSETQ, per germline. The CDR3 loop spans 13 amino acids. The CDR3 region is CANSSAGVYGYTF. DNA of the CDR3: TGCGCCAACAGCTCCGCAGGGGTCTATGGCTACACCTTC.

The table lists this clonotype with a few counts. V gene TRBV4-1 combines with J gene TRBJ2-1; D might be TRBD1 or TRBD2, each matching 5 bases. The CDR3 runs 16 residues. V dropped 0 bases and J dropped 9 bases, with 18 bases sitting between them. Germline CDR1 is MGHRA and CDR2 is YSYEKL. The CDR3 region is CASSQDQSGGRGEQFF. The CDR3 region has the DNA TGCGCCAGCAGCCAAGATCAGAGTGGGGGTAGGGGTGAGCAGTTCTTC.

This clonotype turned up a few times. The rearrangement links TRBV28 to TRBJ2-1, with D tentatively TRBD1 or TRBD2 (6 bases each). This CDR3 has 13 amino acids. Germline V CDR1 and CDR2: MDHEN, SYDVKM. Between the trimmed V and J ends, which lost 7 bases and 9 bases, there was a span of 16 bases. CDR3 protein: CASIFSGAREQFF. The CDR3 DNA reads as TGTGCCAGCATCTTCTCGGGGGCCCGTGAGCAGTTCTTC.

The V gene is TRBV30, the J gene TRBJ2-5; D tentatively reads TRBD1 or TRBD2 (5 bases each). V lost 0 bases and J 11 bases, leaving 16 bases between the germline ends. Germline-derived CDR1 and CDR2 are GTSNPN and SVGIG (reference sequence). The CDR3 contains 13 residues. As DNA, the CDR3 is TGTGCCTGGAGTGTAGACAGAGGGAGAGAGCAGTACTTC. Translation: CAWSVDRGREQYF.

In DNA form, the CDR3 reads TGCGCCAGCAGTCCCGTCGGGGACAACTATGGCTACACCTTC. Translating it yields CASSPVGDNYGYTF. The rearrangement links TRBV5-1 to TRBJ1-2, with D tentatively TRBD1 (5 bases). CDR1 SGHRS and CDR2 YFSETQ come from the germline V gene. CDR3 size: 14 residues. The germline V and J ends were trimmed by 5 bases and 2 bases, with 13 bases remaining between them.

This clonotype was picked up a small number of times. This chain connects TRBV4-3 to TRBJ2-3, with 10 positions matching TRBD2. V lost 4 bases and J lost 2; bases outside the gene matches: 3. CDR1 is LGHNA and CDR2 is YSLEER in the germline V gene. This CDR3 is built from 15 residues. This chain's CDR3 is CASSRTSGNTDTQYF. DNA for the CDR3: TGCGCCAGCAGCCGAACTAGCGGGAACACAGATACGCAGTATTTT.